This T cell receptor (beta chain) was retrieved from a study of T cells expressing NK-cell markers. Study information: In sorted CD3+CD56+NKG2C+, CD3+CD56+NKG2C- and CD3+CD56-NKG2C+ T cells, TCR beta repertoires were obtained.

TCRdb reprocessed the 5' RACE reads and keeps a single row for each CDR3 protein, giving no DNA. The sample totals hundreds of thousands of distinct CDR3 sequences. CDR3 size: 14 residues. The germline CDR1 and CDR2 sequences are SGHTA and FQGNSA. As concerns this clonotype: The antigen is not known.

Whole-study findings and limits: The study found these clonotypes also leading the CD3+CD56-NKG2C+ fraction in a few donors.

The sequence was collected from a woman between 18 and 70 years old in good health. Sequenced sample: blood T cells: a sorted CD56 or NKG2C T cell subset, CD4+ or CD8+ T cells, or bulk PBMC T cells (not recorded which). This chain uses TRBV7-2 with TRBJ1-5; the TRBD1 assignment by TCRdb is unverifiable without DNA. The CDR3 loop reads CASSSDSNSQPQHF.